The 23 T cell receptor beta chains in this list originate from one sample, sequenced in a study of human T cells and chemical hapten exposure. Regarding time point: patch test 2, 6 weeks after DPC sensitization. Regarding treatment: therapeutic diphenylcyclopropenone sensitization with weekly scalp DPC. TCRdb independently ran MiXCR on the RACE reads; one entry per CDR3 protein. The sample has some 100,000 distinct CDR3 sequences, approximately 8.6% seen once. Specimen: whole blood, collected in connection with sensitization to the hapten diphenylcyclopropenone (DPC). The source is a woman in her 40s with alopecia areata. Some clones in this sample may be carry-over from other donors' samples.

V gene TRBV5-4 combines with J gene TRBJ2-6; TRBD1 matches 8 bases. After removal of 3 bases from V and 2 bases from J, the junction contained 7 bases not matched to a gene. The CDR3 has 17 amino acids. CDR1 SGHNT and CDR2 YYREEE come from the germline V gene (reference sequence). The CDR3 nucleotides read TGTGCCAGCAGCTCACGGACAGGGACTCCTGGGGCCAACGTCCTGACTTTC. This translates into CASSSRTGTPGANVLTF.

V gene TRBV28 combines with J gene TRBJ2-1; D is possibly TRBD1 (5 bases). The CDR3 runs 15 residues. Germline values: CDR1 MDHEN, CDR2 SYDVKM. Deletions cut 5 bases from V and 6 bases from J, with 17 bases between. CDR3 in amino acids: CASSPYQPRGNEQFF. The CDR3 nucleotides read TGTGCCAGCAGTCCCTACCAGCCTAGGGGCAATGAGCAGTTCTTC.

This clonotype appeared a few times. The V and J genes are TRBV29-1 and TRBJ1-2; 9 bases align to TRBD1. The J segment lost 4 bases and the V segment lost 5 bases, leaving 8 bases of the junction unmatched. Germline V lookup: CDR1 SQVTM, CDR2 ANQGSEA. This CDR3 spans 14 amino acids. CDR3 coding DNA: TGCAGCGTTTCTACAGGGGGCGTACCCTATGGCTACACCTTC. Protein sequence: CSVSTGGVPYGYTF.

This clonotype was seen ten or more times. This sequence joins TRBV28 and TRBJ2-3; TRBD1 matches at 8 bases. V was pared by 4 bases and J by 1 base, with 4 bases of the junction left unmatched. The CDR3 contains 15 residues. The germline V gene encodes CDR1 MDHEN and CDR2 SYDVKM. DNA for the CDR3: TGTGCCAGCAGTTCCCCGGGACAGGGCACAGATACGCAGTATTTT. This sequence encodes CASSSPGQGTDTQYF.

The chain carries TRBV2 and TRBJ1-5; a possible D gene is TRBD1 (5 bases). The germline V gene encodes CDR1 SNHLY and CDR2 FYNNEI. Trimming shortened V by 5 bases and J by 6 bases, and 14 bases separated the two germline ends. There are 14 residues in the CDR3. The CDR3 sequence: CASSLAQEFQPQHF. DNA of the CDR3: TGTGCCAGCAGTCTCGCACAGGAATTTCAGCCCCAGCATTTT.

The V gene is TRBV4-1, the J gene TRBJ2-7; tentative D call: TRBD2 (5 bases). Germline V gives CDR1 MGHRA, CDR2 YSYEKL. The CDR3 contains 14 residues. V was cut by 1 base and J by 5 bases, with 12 bases left in between. The CDR3 sequence: CASSQALAQNEQYF. Here the CDR3 DNA reads TGCGCCAGCAGCCAAGCCCTAGCCCAAAACGAGCAGTACTTC.

This clonotype was counted ten times or more. This rearrangement joins TRBV14 to TRBJ2-7; D is perhaps TRBD2 (5 bases). The CDR3 contains 12 residues. Germline V gives CDR1 SGHDN, CDR2 FVKESK. V was cut by 4 bases and J by 6 bases, with 10 bases left in between. The CDR3 DNA is TGTGCCAGCAGCCGTGTCCGGGGCGAGCAGTACTTC. Translating gives CASSRVRGEQYF. Using reference TRBV14 and TRBJ2-7 for the parts outside the CDR3, the full variable domain is EAGVTQFPSHSVIEKGQTVTLRCDPISGHDNLYWYRRVMGKEIKFLLHFVKESKQDESGMPNNRFLAERTGGTYSTLKVQPAELEDSGVYFCASSRVRGEQYFGPGTRLTVT.

This clonotype was seen a few times. V and J are TRBV9 and TRBJ1-1; D possibly corresponds to TRBD1 (5 bases). V was cut by 0 bases and J by 4 bases, with 10 bases left in between. The CDR3 has 14 amino acids. Germline assignment: CDR1 SGDLS and CDR2 YYNGEE. CDR3 sequence reads: CASSVGGWGTEAFF. The DNA for the CDR3 is TGTGCCAGCAGCGTAGGGGGCTGGGGCACTGAAGCTTTCTTT.

This clonotype was detected many times. The chain recombines TRBV5-6 with TRBJ2-3; 10 nucleotides line up with TRBD2. CDR1 SGHDT and CDR2 YYEEEE come from the germline V gene. The CDR3 length is 18 residues. V was pared by 0 bases and J by 3 bases, with 10 bases of the junction left unmatched. CDR3 coding DNA: TGTGCCAGCAGCTTGGCTTGGGCTAGCGGGAGCGGGACAGATACGCAGTATTTT. Translating gives CASSLAWASGSGTDTQYF.

The sample holds many counts of this clonotype. The chain links TRBV19 to TRBJ2-1; TRBD2 matches at 8 bases. The V and J ends lost 2 bases and 9 bases, in that order; junction bases with no gene match: 9. The CDR3 runs to 15 residues. Germline V gene lookup returns CDR1 LNHDA and CDR2 SQIVND (reference sequence). The CDR3 region is CASSISLPGGGEQFF. The CDR3 bases are TGTGCCAGTAGTATAAGTCTTCCGGGAGGGGGTGAGCAGTTCTTC.

The chain links TRBV7-2 to TRBJ1-1; D not certain. CDR1 is SGHTA, CDR2 FQGNSA, per germline. V lost 2 bases and J 5 bases, leaving 9 bases between the germline ends. This CDR3 spans 13 amino acids. CDR3 sequence reads: CASSLFPRTEAFF. The CDR3 DNA follows: TGTGCCAGCAGCTTATTTCCGAGAACTGAAGCTTTCTTT.

In this sample, this clonotype turned up many times. In nucleotides, the CDR3 is TGTGCCAGCAGTTACGAATCTCCGGGCAGGGCGGCTGGGGCCAACGTCCTGACTTTC. Residues: CASSYESPGRAAGANVLTF. This rearrangement joins TRBV6-5 to TRBJ2-6; a possible D gene is TRBD1 (5 bases). Germline CDR1 MNHEY, CDR2 SVGAGI. Trimming took 2 bases from V and 2 from J, leaving 19 bases between them. The CDR3 spans 19 residues.

The chain uses TRBV11-3 and TRBJ2-2; D remains ambiguous. This CDR3 region has 12 residues. The V and J ends lost 6 bases and 6 bases respectively, with 8 bases between them. Germline CDR1 and CDR2: SGHNT and YENEEA. The CDR3 nucleotides are TGTGCCAGCAGTCCAATGTCCGGGGAGCTGTTTTTT. Protein product: CASSPMSGELFF.

This clonotype was detected ten times or more. V usage is TRBV7-8 and J usage is TRBJ1-2, with D unclear. Trimming removed 2 bases from V and 4 bases from J, with 20 bases in between. This CDR3 contains 17 residues. Looked up from germline, CDR1 is SGHVS and CDR2 is FQNEAQ. This CDR3 reads CASSLSRAPGGSYGYTF. The CDR3 DNA reads TGTGCCAGCAGCTTATCCCGGGCCCCTGGCGGGAGCTATGGCTACACCTTC.

V gene TRBV9 combines with J gene TRBJ2-1; 9 nucleotides align to TRBD2. V shed 0 bases and J 4 bases; nucleotides not matched to a gene: 5. From germline, CDR1 is SGDLS and CDR2 YYNGEE. The CDR3 contains 16 residues. CDR3 residues: CASSVGLAGSYNEQFF. The CDR3 DNA reads as TGTGCCAGCAGCGTAGGGCTAGCGGGATCTTACAATGAGCAGTTCTTC.

This clonotype was seen only a few times. As DNA, the CDR3 is TGCGCCAGCAGCCAAGACCCCGCCGGGGAGCTGTTTTTT. The encoded protein is CASSQDPAGELFF. V gene TRBV4-1 combines with J gene TRBJ2-2; D remains ambiguous. Trimming removed 0 bases at V and 6 bases at J, with 5 bases between. The CDR3 sequence is 13 residues long. The V gene's germline CDR1 is MGHRA and CDR2 YSYEKL.

The chain couples TRBV28 to TRBJ2-5; 9 positions agree with TRBD1. Germline CDR1 reads MDHEN; CDR2 reads SYDVKM. The V segment lost 7 bases and the J segment 5 bases; nucleotides outside the gene matches: 8. The CDR3 length is 14 residues. CDR3 DNA sequence: TGTGCCAGCACCAAGGGACAGGGAAGGGAGACCCAGTACTTC. Translating it yields CASTKGQGRETQYF.

The chain links TRBV30 to TRBJ1-6; D not resolved. The germline CDR1 and CDR2 sequences are GTSNPN and SVGIG (reference sequence). The CDR3 is 13 amino acids. V was clipped by 2 bases and J by 7 bases, with 9 bases between them. CDR3 sequence: CAWSLSPNSPLHF. CDR3 sequence (DNA): TGTGCCTGGAGTCTATCCCCCAATTCACCCCTCCACTTT.

There are a few counts of this clonotype. The rearrangement joins TRBV7-2 to TRBJ2-1, with D hard to call. The CDR3 sequence is 12 residues long. Trimming removed 5 bases from V and 14 bases from J, with 16 bases in between. The germline V gene encodes CDR1 SGHTA and CDR2 FQGNSA. CDR3 sequence: CASSPSAPKEFF. CDR3 DNA sequence: TGTGCCAGCAGCCCGTCGGCGCCCAAAGAGTTCTTC.

This clonotype was observed a handful of times. This chain joins TRBV4-2 and TRBJ2-2; D ambiguous. Germline values: CDR1 LGHNA, CDR2 YNFKEQ. The CDR3 is made up of 14 amino acids. V lost 0 bases to trimming and J lost 2 bases, with 4 bases between them. The CDR3 DNA is TGTGCCAGCAGCCAAGATACCAACACCGGGGAGCTGTTTTTT. Translated: CASSQDTNTGELFF.

The table lists this clonotype with a few counts. The chain carries TRBV7-9 and TRBJ2-2, with unresolved D. V dropped 7 bases and J dropped 5 bases, with 14 bases sitting between them. The CDR3 length is 14 residues. CDR1 is SEHNR, CDR2 FQNEAQ, per germline (reference sequence). CDR3 sequence: CASTPVGWTGELFF. The CDR3, as DNA: TGTGCCAGCACCCCCGTCGGCTGGACCGGGGAGCTGTTTTTT.

This chain uses TRBV6-5 with TRBJ1-5, with 9 bases aligning to TRBD1. With 6 bases clipped from V and 7 bases from J, the junction kept 19 bases outside the gene matches. This CDR3 spans 18 amino acids. Germline V gene data show CDR1 as MNHEY and CDR2 as SVGAGI. CDR3 region: CASSAVFGTGMRGQPQHF. CDR3 nucleotide sequence: TGTGCCAGCAGCGCTGTTTTTGGGACAGGGATGCGCGGGCAGCCCCAGCATTTT.

This clonotype appeared many times. The J gene is TRBJ2-5, the V gene TRBV5-1, with TRBD2 identical over 7 bases. Germline CDR1 reads SGHRS; CDR2 reads YFSETQ. Germline trimming cut 0 bases from V and 0 bases from J; bases unmatched to any gene: 5. The CDR3 loop spans 16 amino acids. CDR3 bases: TGCGCCAGCAGCTTGGGTCCAGCGGGATACCAAGAGACCCAGTACTTC. This sequence encodes CASSLGPAGYQETQYF.